This record looks at one T cell receptor beta chain sequence and its context. Antigen: not known. Germline-derived CDR1 and CDR2 are SGHTA and FQGNSA. The CDR3 contains 14 residues. The junction had 1 base not matched to a gene; V was cut back by 5 bases and J by 0 bases. The data derive from a study of blood T cells in healthy people across ages. Study findings and constraints: The lack of PBMC sorting stopped any conclusive naive versus antigen-experienced comparison. Samples with more naive T cells showed higher observed beta diversity.

Sample-barcoded 5' priming and a J-beta primer mix drove a second PCR of about 6 to 12 cycles. Every cDNA molecule bore a tag from a template-switch adaptor containing 12 random nucleotides. TCRdb redid the calling of the 5' RACE reads with MiXCR, one entry per CDR3 protein. The table records some 1.4 million distinct CDR3 sequences, approximately 38% of them present only once. The chain employs TRBV7-2 and TRBJ2-4; 7 positions match TRBD2. Sequencing was carried out using blood. This clonotype was sampled from a woman in her late teens or twenties in good health. DNA of the CDR3: TGTGCCAGCAGCGCGGGGGTAGCCAAAAACATTCAGTACTTC. This translates into CASSAGVAKNIQYF.